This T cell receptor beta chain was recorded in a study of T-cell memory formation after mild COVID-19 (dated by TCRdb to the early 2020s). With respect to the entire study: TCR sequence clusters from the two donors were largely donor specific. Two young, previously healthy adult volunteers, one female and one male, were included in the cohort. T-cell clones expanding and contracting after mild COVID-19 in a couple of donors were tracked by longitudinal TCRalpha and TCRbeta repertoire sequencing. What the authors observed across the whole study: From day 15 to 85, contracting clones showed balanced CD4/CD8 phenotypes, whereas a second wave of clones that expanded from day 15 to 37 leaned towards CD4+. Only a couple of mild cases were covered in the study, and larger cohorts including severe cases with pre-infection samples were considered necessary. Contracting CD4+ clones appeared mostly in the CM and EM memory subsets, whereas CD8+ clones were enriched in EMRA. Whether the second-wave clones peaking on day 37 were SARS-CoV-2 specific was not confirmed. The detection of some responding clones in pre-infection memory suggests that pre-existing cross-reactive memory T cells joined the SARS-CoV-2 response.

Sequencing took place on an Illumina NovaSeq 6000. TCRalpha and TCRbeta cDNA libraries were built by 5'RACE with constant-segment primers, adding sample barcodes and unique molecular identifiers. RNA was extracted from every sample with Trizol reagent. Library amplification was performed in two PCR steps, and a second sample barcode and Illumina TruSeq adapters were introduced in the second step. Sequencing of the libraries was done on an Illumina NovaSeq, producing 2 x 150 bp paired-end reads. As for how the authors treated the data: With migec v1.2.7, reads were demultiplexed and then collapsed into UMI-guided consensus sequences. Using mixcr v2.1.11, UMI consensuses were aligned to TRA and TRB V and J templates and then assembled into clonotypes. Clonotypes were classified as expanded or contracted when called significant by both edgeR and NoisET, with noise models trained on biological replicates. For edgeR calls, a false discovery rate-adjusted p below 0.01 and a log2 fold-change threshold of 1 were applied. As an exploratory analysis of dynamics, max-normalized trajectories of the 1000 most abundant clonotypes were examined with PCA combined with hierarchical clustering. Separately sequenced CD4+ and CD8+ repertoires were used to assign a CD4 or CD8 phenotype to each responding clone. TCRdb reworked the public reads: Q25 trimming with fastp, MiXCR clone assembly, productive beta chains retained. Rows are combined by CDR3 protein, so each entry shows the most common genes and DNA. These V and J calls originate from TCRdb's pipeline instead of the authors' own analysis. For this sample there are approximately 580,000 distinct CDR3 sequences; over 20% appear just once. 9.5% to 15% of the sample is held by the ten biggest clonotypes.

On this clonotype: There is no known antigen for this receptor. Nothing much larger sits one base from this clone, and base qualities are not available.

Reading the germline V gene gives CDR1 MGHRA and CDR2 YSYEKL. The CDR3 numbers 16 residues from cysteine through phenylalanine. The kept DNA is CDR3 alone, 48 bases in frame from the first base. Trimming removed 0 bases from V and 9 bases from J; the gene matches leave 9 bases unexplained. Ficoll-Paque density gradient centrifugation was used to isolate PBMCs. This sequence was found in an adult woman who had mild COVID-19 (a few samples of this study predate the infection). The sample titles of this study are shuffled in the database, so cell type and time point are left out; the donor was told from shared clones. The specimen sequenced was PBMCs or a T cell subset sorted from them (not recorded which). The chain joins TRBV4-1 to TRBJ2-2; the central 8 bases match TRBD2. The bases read TGCGCCAGCAGCCAAGATCAGGGACTAGGGAGGAGGGAGCTGTTTTTT. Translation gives CASSQDQGLGRRELFF.